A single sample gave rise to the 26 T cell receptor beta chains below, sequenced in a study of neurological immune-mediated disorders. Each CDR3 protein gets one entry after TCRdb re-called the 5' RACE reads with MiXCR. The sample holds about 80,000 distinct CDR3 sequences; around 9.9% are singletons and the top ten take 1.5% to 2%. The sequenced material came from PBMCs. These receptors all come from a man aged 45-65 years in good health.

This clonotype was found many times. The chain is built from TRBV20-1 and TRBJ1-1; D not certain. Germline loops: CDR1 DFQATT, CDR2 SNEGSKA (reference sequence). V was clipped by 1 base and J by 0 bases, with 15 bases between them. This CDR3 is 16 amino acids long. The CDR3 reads CSARVPQVIMNTEAFF. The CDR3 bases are TGCAGTGCTAGAGTCCCCCAGGTTATCATGAACACTGAAGCTTTCTTT.

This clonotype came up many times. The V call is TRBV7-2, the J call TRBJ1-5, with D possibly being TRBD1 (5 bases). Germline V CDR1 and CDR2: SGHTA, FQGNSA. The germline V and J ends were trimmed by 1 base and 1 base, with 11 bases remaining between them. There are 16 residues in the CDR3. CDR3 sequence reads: CASSLDGGGSNQPQHF. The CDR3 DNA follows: TGTGCCAGCAGCTTAGACGGGGGAGGCAGCAATCAGCCCCAGCATTTT.

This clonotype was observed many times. As DNA, the CDR3 is TGCGCCAGCAGGGCGGCGGGACAGTCGAACACCGGGGAGCTGTTTTTT. It is translated as CASRAAGQSNTGELFF. V and J are TRBV5-1 and TRBJ2-2; weak D call: TRBD1 (7 bases). In germline, CDR1 is SGHRS, CDR2 YFSETQ. This CDR3 has 16 amino acids. Trimming removed 5 bases at V and 0 bases at J, with 14 bases between.

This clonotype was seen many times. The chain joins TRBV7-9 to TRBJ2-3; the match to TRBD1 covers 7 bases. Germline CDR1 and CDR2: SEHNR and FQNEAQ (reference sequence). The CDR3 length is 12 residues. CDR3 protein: CASGQSTDTQYF. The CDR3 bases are TGTGCGTCGGGACAGAGCACAGATACGCAGTATTTT.

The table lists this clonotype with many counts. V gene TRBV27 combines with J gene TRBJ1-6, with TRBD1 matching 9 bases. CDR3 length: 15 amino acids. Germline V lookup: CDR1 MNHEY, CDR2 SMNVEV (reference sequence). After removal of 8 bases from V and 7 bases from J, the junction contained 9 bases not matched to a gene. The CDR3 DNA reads TGTGCCAGCTCCTGGGGGGACAGGGACAATTCACCCCTCCACTTT. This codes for CASSWGDRDNSPLHF.

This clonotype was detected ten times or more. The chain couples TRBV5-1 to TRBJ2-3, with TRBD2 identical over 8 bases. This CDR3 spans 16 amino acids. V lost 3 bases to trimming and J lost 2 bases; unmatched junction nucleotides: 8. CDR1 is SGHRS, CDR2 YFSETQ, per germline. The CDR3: CASSSGQRGSTDTQYF. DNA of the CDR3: TGCGCCAGCAGCTCGGGCCAGCGGGGGTCCACAGATACGCAGTATTTT.

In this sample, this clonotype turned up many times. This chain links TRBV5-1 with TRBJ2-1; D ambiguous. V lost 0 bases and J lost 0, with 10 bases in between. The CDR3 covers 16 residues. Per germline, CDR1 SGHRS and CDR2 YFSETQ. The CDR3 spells CASSLAGQSSYNEQFF. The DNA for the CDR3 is TGCGCCAGCAGCTTGGCCGGGCAAAGCTCCTACAATGAGCAGTTCTTC.

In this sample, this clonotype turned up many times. The CDR3 DNA reads TGCGCCAGCAGCTCGCAGGGCTACTCTGGGGCCAACGTCCTGACTTTC. It codes for CASSSQGYSGANVLTF. V gene TRBV5-1 combines with J gene TRBJ2-6, with a possible D match to TRBD1 (5 bases). Germline loops: CDR1 SGHRS, CDR2 YFSETQ. V gave up 3 bases and J gave up 0 bases, with 10 bases separating them. There are 16 residues in the CDR3. The variable domain in full, completed from reference TRBV5-1 and TRBJ2-6, reads KAGVTQTPRYLIKTRGQQVTLSCSPISGHRSVSWYQQTPGQGLQFLFEYFSETQRNKGNFPGRFSGRQFSNSRSEMNVSTLELGDSALYLCASSSQGYSGANVLTFGAGSRLTVL.

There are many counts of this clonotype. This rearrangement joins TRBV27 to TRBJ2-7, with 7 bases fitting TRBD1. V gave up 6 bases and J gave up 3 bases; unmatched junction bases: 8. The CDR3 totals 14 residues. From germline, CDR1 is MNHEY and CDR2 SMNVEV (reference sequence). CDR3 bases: TGTGCCAGCAGGCTACAGGGGCAAGGCTACGAGCAGTACTTC. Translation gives CASRLQGQGYEQYF.

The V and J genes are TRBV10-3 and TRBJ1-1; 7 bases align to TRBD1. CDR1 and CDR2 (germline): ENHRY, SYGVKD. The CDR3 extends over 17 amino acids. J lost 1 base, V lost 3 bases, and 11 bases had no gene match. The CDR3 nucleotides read TGTGCCATCAGTGATGGGACAGCAGCTGAGGCGAACACTGAAGCTTTCTTT. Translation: CAISDGTAAEANTEAFF.

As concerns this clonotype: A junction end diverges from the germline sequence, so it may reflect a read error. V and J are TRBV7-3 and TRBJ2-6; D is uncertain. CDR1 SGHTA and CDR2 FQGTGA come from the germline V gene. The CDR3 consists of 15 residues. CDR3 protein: CDSSLSVSGANVLTF. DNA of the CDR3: TGTGACAGCAGCTTATCGGTGTCTGGGGCCAACGTCCTGACTTTC.

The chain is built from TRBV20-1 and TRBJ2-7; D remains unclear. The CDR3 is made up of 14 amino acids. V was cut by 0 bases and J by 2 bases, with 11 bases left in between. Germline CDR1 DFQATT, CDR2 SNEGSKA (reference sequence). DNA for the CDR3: TGCAGTGCTAGAGATCCCACGGTGACCTACGAGCAGTACTTC. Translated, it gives CSARDPTVTYEQYF.

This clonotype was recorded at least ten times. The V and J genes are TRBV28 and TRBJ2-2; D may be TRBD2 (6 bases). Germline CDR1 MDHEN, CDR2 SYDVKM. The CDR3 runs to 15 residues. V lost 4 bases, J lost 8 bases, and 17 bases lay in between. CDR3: CASSSMTSSGGELFF. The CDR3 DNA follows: TGTGCCAGCAGTTCGATGACTAGTAGTGGAGGGGAGCTGTTTTTT.

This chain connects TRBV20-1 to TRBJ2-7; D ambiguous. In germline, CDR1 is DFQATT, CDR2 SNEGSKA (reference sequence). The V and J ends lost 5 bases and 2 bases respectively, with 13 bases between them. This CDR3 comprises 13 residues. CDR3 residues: CSAADMITYEQYF. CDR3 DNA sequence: TGCAGTGCTGCCGATATGATCACCTACGAGCAGTACTTC.

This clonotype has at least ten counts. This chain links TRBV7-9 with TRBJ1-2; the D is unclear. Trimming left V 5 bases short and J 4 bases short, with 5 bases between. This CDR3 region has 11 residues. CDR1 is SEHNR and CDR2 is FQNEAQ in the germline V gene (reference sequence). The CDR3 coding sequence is TGTGCCAGCAGCCCCGCCTATGGCTACACCTTC. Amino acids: CASSPAYGYTF.

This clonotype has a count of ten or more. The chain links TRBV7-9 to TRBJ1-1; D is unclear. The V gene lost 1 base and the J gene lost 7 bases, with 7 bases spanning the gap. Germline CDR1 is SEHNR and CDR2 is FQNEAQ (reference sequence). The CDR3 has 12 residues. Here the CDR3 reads CASSLVEVEAFF. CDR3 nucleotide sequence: TGTGCCAGCAGCTTAGTTGAAGTTGAAGCTTTCTTT.

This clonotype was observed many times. CDR3 residues: CATSRGLAVDEQYF. The CDR3 DNA is TGTGCCACCAGCAGAGGACTAGCGGTAGACGAGCAGTACTTC. The gene calls are TRBV15 and TRBJ2-7, with 9 bases identical to TRBD2. V shed 1 base, J shed 5 bases, and the junction held 3 bases outside the gene matches. The germline CDR1 and CDR2 sequences are LNHNV and YYDKDF (reference sequence). The CDR3 is 14 residues long.

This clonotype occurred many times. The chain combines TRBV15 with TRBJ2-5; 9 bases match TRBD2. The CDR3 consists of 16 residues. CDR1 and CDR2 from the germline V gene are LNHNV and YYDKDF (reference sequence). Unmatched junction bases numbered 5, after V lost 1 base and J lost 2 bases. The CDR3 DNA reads TGTGCCACCAGCAGAGGTGGAGCGGGGGGACAAGAGACCCAGTACTTC. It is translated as CATSRGGAGGQETQYF. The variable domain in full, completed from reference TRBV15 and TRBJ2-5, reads DAMVIQNPRYQVTQFGKPVTLSCSQTLNHNVMYWYQQKSSQAPKLLFHYYDKDFNNEADTPDNFQSRRPNTSFCFLDIRSPGLGDTAMYLCATSRGGAGGQETQYFGPGTRLLVL.

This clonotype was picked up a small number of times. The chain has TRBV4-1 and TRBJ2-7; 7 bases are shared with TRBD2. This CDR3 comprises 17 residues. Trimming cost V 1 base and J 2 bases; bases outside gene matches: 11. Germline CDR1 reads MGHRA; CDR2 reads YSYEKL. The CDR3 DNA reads TGCGCCAGCAGCCAAGCGTCAAGTGGGACTAAAACCTACGAGCAGTACTTC. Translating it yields CASSQASSGTKTYEQYF.

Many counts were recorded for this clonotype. CDR3 DNA: TGTGCCATCAGTGCACGGGCGGGGGGGCCCGGCGGGGAGCTGTTTTTT. Encoded protein: CAISARAGGPGGELFF. The gene calls are TRBV10-3 and TRBJ2-2, with 9 nucleotides matching TRBD2. Unmatched junction bases numbered 10, after V lost 4 bases and J lost 7 bases. The germline gives CDR1 ENHRY, CDR2 SYGVKD. The CDR3 is made up of 16 amino acids.

In DNA form, the CDR3 reads TGTGCCAGCAGCTTAGTCGGCAGTACACAAGAGACCCAGTACTTC. This gives the protein CASSLVGSTQETQYF. The chain is built from TRBV7-2 and TRBJ2-5; D is unclear. This CDR3 comprises 15 residues. The V end lost 1 base, the J end lost 2 bases, and 11 bases lay between the germline ends. Per the germline V gene, CDR1 is SGHTA and CDR2 is FQGNSA.

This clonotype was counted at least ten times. The CDR3 loop is CSAREDRGLETQYF. DNA of the CDR3: TGCAGTGCTAGAGAGGACAGGGGGCTAGAGACCCAGTACTTC. V is TRBV20-1 and J is TRBJ2-5; TRBD1 agrees at 11 bases. V dropped 0 bases and J dropped 4; count of bases not matched to a gene: 1. The CDR3 contains 14 residues. The germline CDR1 and CDR2 sequences are DFQATT and SNEGSKA (reference sequence).

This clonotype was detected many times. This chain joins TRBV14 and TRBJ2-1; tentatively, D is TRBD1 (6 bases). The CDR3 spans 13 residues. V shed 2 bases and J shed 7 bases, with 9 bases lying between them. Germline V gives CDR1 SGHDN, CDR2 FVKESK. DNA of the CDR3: TGTGCCAGCAGCCAACACAGGGTTAATGAGCAGTTCTTC. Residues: CASSQHRVNEQFF.

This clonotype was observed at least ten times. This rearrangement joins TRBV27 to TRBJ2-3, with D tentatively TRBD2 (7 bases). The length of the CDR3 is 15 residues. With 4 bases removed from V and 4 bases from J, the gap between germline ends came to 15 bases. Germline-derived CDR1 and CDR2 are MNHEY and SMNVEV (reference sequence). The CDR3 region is CASSSVGAGADTQYF. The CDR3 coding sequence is TGTGCCAGCAGTTCGGTGGGGGCGGGGGCAGATACGCAGTATTTT.

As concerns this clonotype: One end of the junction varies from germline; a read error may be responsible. The CDR3 DNA reads TGTACCAGCAGTTCCAGGAATACTGAAGCTTTCTTT. Encoded protein: CTSSSRNTEAFF. The rearrangement links TRBV6-5 to TRBJ1-1; no clear D. Germline-derived CDR1 and CDR2 are MNHEY and SVGAGI. The CDR3 is made up of 12 amino acids.

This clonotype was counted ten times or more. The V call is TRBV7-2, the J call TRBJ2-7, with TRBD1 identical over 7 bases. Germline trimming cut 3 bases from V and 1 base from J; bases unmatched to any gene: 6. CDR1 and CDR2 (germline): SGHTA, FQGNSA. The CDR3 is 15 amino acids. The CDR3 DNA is TGTGCCAGCAGCTTTACGGGACAGTCGTCCTACGAGCAGTACTTC. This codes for CASSFTGQSSYEQYF.